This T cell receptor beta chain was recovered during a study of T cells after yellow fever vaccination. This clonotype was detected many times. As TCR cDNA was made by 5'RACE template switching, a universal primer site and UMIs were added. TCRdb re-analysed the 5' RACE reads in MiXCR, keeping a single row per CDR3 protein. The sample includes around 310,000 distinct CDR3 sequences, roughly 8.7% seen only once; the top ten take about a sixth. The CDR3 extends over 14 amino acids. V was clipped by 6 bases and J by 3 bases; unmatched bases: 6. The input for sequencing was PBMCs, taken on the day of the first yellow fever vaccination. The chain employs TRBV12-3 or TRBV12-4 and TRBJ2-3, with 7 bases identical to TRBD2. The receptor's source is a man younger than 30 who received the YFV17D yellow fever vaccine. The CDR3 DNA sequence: TGTGCCAGCAGACTCAGGGAGGGGACAGATACGCAGTATTTT. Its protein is CASRLREGTDTQYF.